A single sample gave rise to the 3 T cell receptor beta chains below, sequenced in a study of shared clonotypes between healthy human individuals. Sequenced by immunoSEQ multiplex PCR; TCRdb stores in-frame clones only, minus some. The sample includes 2,500,000 or so clones, approximately 93% of them seen just once. Sequenced: naive CD4+ T cells from PBMCs. Described subset: CD45RA+ positively selected. Every receptor here comes from a man between 18 and 35 years old in good health. Some clones in this sample may be carry-over from other donors' samples.

This chain links TRBV2 with TRBJ2-5; D is ambiguous. This CDR3 spans 13 amino acids. Trimming removed 5 bases at V and 5 bases at J, with 12 bases between. Germline V gene sequence: CDR1 SNHLY, CDR2 FYNNEI. Here the CDR3 reads CASSQNSPETQYF. In DNA form, the CDR3 reads TGTGCCAGCAGTCAAAATAGCCCCGAGACCCAGTACTTC.

The genes are TRBV5-1 and TRBJ2-1; no firm D call. The CDR3 totals 14 residues. V shed 4 bases and J shed 3 bases, with 11 bases lying between them. The germline gives CDR1 SGHRS, CDR2 YFSETQ. The CDR3, as DNA: TGCGCCAGCAGCCCCTTCGCTTTCTACAATGAGCAGTTCTTC. Its protein is CASSPFAFYNEQFF.

The chain is built from TRBV11-2 and TRBJ2-3; D not certain. Germline V gene data show CDR1 as SGHAT and CDR2 as FQNNGV. The germline V and J ends were trimmed by 1 base and 5 bases, with 4 bases remaining between them. The CDR3 contains 12 residues. DNA for the CDR3: TGTGCCAGCAGCTTAGTTGTAGATACGCAGTATTTT. Protein: CASSLVVDTQYF.